What follows are 27 T cell receptor beta chains derived from one specimen sequenced in a study of T cell responses to AZD1222 COVID-19 vaccine. The data were produced by immunoSEQ multiplex PCR, yet TCRdb's version contains in-frame clones alone and is incomplete. The sample carries about 120,000 clones, 80% to 90% recorded once. Sequenced here: peripheral blood, sampled on day 0 of MenACWY control vaccination. All receptors derive from an adult in good health.

In its sample, this clone was seen a few times. The chain carries TRBV3-1 (or the pseudogene TRBV3-2) and TRBJ2-3; a weak D match, TRBD2 (5 bases). This CDR3 is 12 amino acids long. With 5 bases removed from V and 5 bases from J, the gap between germline ends came to 8 bases. Germline CDR1 reads LGHDT; CDR2 reads YNNKEL (reference sequence). CDR3 in amino acids: CASSYTRDTQYF. Written as DNA, the CDR3 is TGTGCCAGCAGCTACACTAGAGATACGCAGTATTTT.

DNA for the CDR3: TGTGCCAGCAGCTTAGGAACAGGCCGGAACACTGAAGCTTTCTTT. Translated: CASSLGTGRNTEAFF. This chain uses TRBV7-9 with TRBJ1-1, with D maybe TRBD1 (5 bases). V lost 1 base, J lost 1 base, and 10 bases lay in between. The CDR3 runs 15 residues. The V gene's germline CDR1 is SEHNR and CDR2 FQNEAQ (reference sequence).

V gene TRBV5-4 combines with J gene TRBJ1-4; 7 nucleotides agree with TRBD1. Looked up from germline, CDR1 is SGHNT and CDR2 is YYREEE (reference sequence). CDR3 length: 14 residues. With 4 bases clipped from V and 5 bases from J, the junction kept 5 bases outside the gene matches. CDR3 DNA sequence: TGTGCCAGCAGCATGGGACAGAGGAATGAAAAACTGTTTTTT. This codes for CASSMGQRNEKLFF.

The chain joins TRBV7-2 to TRBJ1-2; weak D call: TRBD1 (5 bases). V was shortened by 2 bases and J by 2 bases, with 12 bases between the two germline ends. This CDR3 spans 15 amino acids. The germline V gene has CDR1 SGHTA and CDR2 FQGNSA. The CDR3 spells CASSLRGKPNYGYTF. The CDR3 bases are TGTGCCAGCAGCTTACGGGGGAAGCCCAACTATGGCTACACCTTC.

The chain carries TRBV7-2 and TRBJ1-5, with 7 bases fitting TRBD1. CDR1 and CDR2 (germline): SGHTA, FQGNSA. CDR3 length equals 15 residues. V was pared by 6 bases and J by 4 bases, with 9 bases of the junction left unmatched. The CDR3 DNA follows: TGTGCCAGCAGTTTGGAGGGGGCGCGAAATCAGCCCCAGCATTTT. Translating gives CASSLEGARNQPQHF.

This chain connects TRBV7-2 to TRBJ2-5, with no clear D. Germline lookup yields CDR1 SGHTA and CDR2 FQGNSA. Trimming stripped 3 bases from V and 1 base from J, with 9 bases between. The CDR3 spans 14 residues. The CDR3 nucleotides read TGTGCCAGCAGCTTTTACGGGTTCCAAGAGACCCAGTACTTC. This encodes CASSFYGFQETQYF.

The table lists this clone with a count of one. This chain's CDR3 is CASSETGGNYYGYTF. The CDR3, as DNA: TGTGCCAGCAGTGAGACAGGAGGTAACTACTATGGCTACACCTTC. The chain is built from TRBV6-1 and TRBJ1-2; the D gene is possibly TRBD1 (6 bases). The V and J ends lost 3 bases and 3 bases respectively, with 14 bases between them. The germline V gene has CDR1 MNHNS and CDR2 SASEGT. This CDR3 region has 15 residues.

The chain carries TRBV2 and TRBJ1-6; D is unclear. CDR1 is SNHLY, CDR2 FYNNEI, per germline. The length of the CDR3 is 15 residues. V was trimmed by 7 bases and J by 10 bases, leaving 20 bases between them. CDR3 nucleotide sequence: TGTGCCAGCACAAGGGCCGGCGTTGTCGGGTCACCCCTCCACTTT. Translation gives CASTRAGVVGSPLHF.

CDR3 sequence reads: CSVSGQGGTEAFF. In DNA form, the CDR3 reads TGCAGCGTTTCCGGACAGGGCGGGACTGAAGCTTTCTTT. V gene TRBV29-1 combines with J gene TRBJ1-1, with 8 bases identical to TRBD1. V shed 5 bases, J shed 5 bases, and the junction held 7 bases outside the gene matches. This CDR3 spans 13 amino acids. CDR1 is SQVTM, CDR2 ANQGSEA, per germline. The full variable domain, with the rest looked up from reference TRBV29-1 and TRBJ1-1, is SAVISQKPSRDICQRGTSLTIQCQVDSQVTMMFWYRQQPGQSLTLIATANQGSEATYESGFVIDKFPISRPNLTFSTLTVSNMSPEDSSIYLCSVSGQGGTEAFFGQGTRLTVV.

The rearrangement joins TRBV19 to TRBJ1-1; 7 nucleotides align to TRBD1. V gave up 3 bases and J gave up 4 bases; unmatched junction bases: 11. Germline lookup yields CDR1 LNHDA and CDR2 SQIVND (reference sequence). The CDR3 has 16 residues. CDR3 DNA: TGTGCCAGTAGTATCCCCTACAGGGGCGGTGGCACTGAAGCTTTCTTT. It codes for CASSIPYRGGGTEAFF.

This clone was found a few times. The CDR3 DNA reads TGTGCCAGCGTGCGTGGCGTCAAAGGGACCCAGTACTTC. Protein product: CASVRGVKGTQYF. This chain connects TRBV21-1 to TRBJ2-5. TRBV21-1 is designated a pseudogene. CDR3 length equals 13 residues.

There are a few counts of this clone. The chain combines TRBV7-9 with TRBJ2-7; D perhaps matches TRBD2 (6 bases). V lost 8 bases and J 0 bases, leaving 14 bases between the germline ends. The CDR3 spans 14 residues. Germline CDR1 reads SEHNR; CDR2 reads FQNEAQ (reference sequence). The DNA for the CDR3 is TGTGCCAGCCAGGGACTCCTAAGCTCCTACGAGCAGTACTTC. It is translated as CASQGLLSSYEQYF.

The chain uses TRBV11-2 and TRBJ2-5; 9 nucleotides agree with TRBD1. CDR3 length: 18 residues. The germline gives CDR1 SGHAT, CDR2 FQNNGV. J lost 4 bases, V lost 7 bases, and 19 bases had no gene match. CDR3 in amino acids: CASKGVLGTGKLSETQYF. In DNA, the CDR3 is TGTGCCAGCAAGGGCGTTTTAGGGACAGGGAAGTTATCAGAGACCCAGTACTTC.

This clone was observed a handful of times. The chain uses TRBV29-1 and TRBJ1-5; D is unclear. This CDR3 region has 15 residues. Per the germline V gene, CDR1 is SQVTM and CDR2 is ANQGSEA. Trimming took off 5 bases at V and 3 bases at J, with 17 bases between the two ends. The CDR3 loop reads CSVNNGPGPNQPQHF. The DNA of the CDR3 is TGCAGCGTTAACAACGGTCCAGGTCCCAATCAGCCCCAGCATTTT.

V usage is TRBV5-6 and J usage is TRBJ2-3, with D unclear. CDR1 and CDR2 (germline): SGHDT, YYEEEE. V dropped 1 base and J dropped 4 bases, with 13 bases sitting between them. The length of the CDR3 is 15 residues. The CDR3 nucleotides are TGTGCCAGCAGCTTGTTAGGGATTCAGTCAGATACGCAGTATTTT. Translating it yields CASSLLGIQSDTQYF.

CDR3: CASSGGSGNTIYF. CDR3 in DNA: TGTGCCAGCAGCGGGGGATCTGGAAACACCATATATTTT. This chain links TRBV3-1 (or the pseudogene TRBV3-2) with TRBJ1-3; D may be TRBD1 (5 bases). The CDR3 spans 13 residues. Trimming shortened V by 5 bases and J by 1 base, and 6 bases separated the two germline ends. CDR1 and CDR2 from the germline V gene are LGHDT and YNNKEL (reference sequence).

This chain uses TRBV6-5 with TRBJ2-3, with 11 positions matching TRBD1. The CDR3 covers 15 residues. Germline assignment: CDR1 MNHEY and CDR2 SVGAGI. Trimming removed 6 bases from V and 4 bases from J; junction bases left unmatched: 6. The CDR3 DNA reads as TGTGCCAGCAGAAATACGGGACAGGGGGCAGATACGCAGTATTTT. Its protein product is CASRNTGQGADTQYF.

The rearrangement links TRBV4-3 to TRBJ1-2; D gene uncertain. Germline V gene data show CDR1 as LGHNA and CDR2 as YSLEER. V lost 0 bases, J lost 5 bases, and 10 bases lay in between. CDR3 length: 14 residues. CDR3 DNA: TGCGCCAGCAGCCAAGAGTGGGCAGAATATGGCTACACCTTC. Amino acid sequence: CASSQEWAEYGYTF.

The chain has TRBV12-2 and TRBJ2-2; the D call in the table, TRBD1, was not verified against the DNA. TRBV12-2 is given as a pseudogene. The CDR3 contains 15 residues. This chain's CDR3 is CASRLGRQGTGELFF. The CDR3 DNA is TGTGCAAGTCGCTTAGGGCGACAGGGGACCGGGGAGCTGTTTTTT.

The gene calls are TRBV4-1 and TRBJ2-7, with 8 bases fitting TRBD2. This CDR3 comprises 19 residues. Germline CDR1 reads MGHRA; CDR2 reads YSYEKL. V was pared by 0 bases and J by 3 bases, with 16 bases of the junction left unmatched. The CDR3 is CASSQDGPLASGGYYEQYF. The DNA for the CDR3 is TGCGCCAGCAGCCAAGATGGGCCGCTGGCGAGCGGGGGTTACTACGAGCAGTACTTC.

V gene TRBV30 combines with J gene TRBJ2-7, with D unclear. V shed 0 bases and J shed 5 bases, with 8 bases lying between them. CDR1 and CDR2 (germline): GTSNPN, SVGIG (reference sequence). The CDR3 covers 12 residues. CDR3 in amino acids: CAWSVGFNEQYF. The DNA of the CDR3 is TGTGCCTGGAGTGTAGGGTTCAACGAGCAGTACTTC.

This sequence joins TRBV24-1 and TRBJ1-1; D is perhaps TRBD1 (6 bases). V lost 4 bases, J lost 3 bases, and 8 bases lay in between. CDR1 and CDR2 from the germline V gene are KGHDR and SFDVKD. There are 13 residues in the CDR3. CDR3 in amino acids: CATSDSGDTEAFF. The CDR3 DNA reads as TGTGCCACCAGTGACTCAGGGGACACTGAAGCTTTCTTT.

The chain employs TRBV3-1 (or the pseudogene TRBV3-2) and TRBJ1-2; perhaps TRBD1 as D (5 bases). Germline V gives CDR1 LGHDT, CDR2 YNNKEL (reference sequence). V was clipped by 3 bases and J by 2 bases, with 19 bases between them. The CDR3 has 17 residues. CDR3 in DNA: TGTGCCAGCAGCCACGGGACCGCCTCAGGATCCAACTATGGCTACACCTTC. Encoded protein: CASSHGTASGSNYGYTF.

The chain employs TRBV6-5 and TRBJ2-2; D perhaps matches TRBD2 (6 bases). The CDR3 contains 14 residues. V was pared by 6 bases and J by 7 bases, with 15 bases between. CDR1 MNHEY and CDR2 SVGAGI come from the germline V gene. CDR3 DNA sequence: TGTGCCAGCAGCCCCGCGACGGGGGACGGGGAGCTGTTTTTT. It specifies CASSPATGDGELFF.

The rearrangement joins TRBV5-6 to TRBJ1-2; no firm D call. The V gene's germline CDR1 is SGHDT and CDR2 YYEEEE. The CDR3 is 16 residues long. The V and J ends lost 1 base and 4 bases respectively, with 17 bases between them. The CDR3 DNA sequence: TGTGCCAGCAGCTTGTCCCCCCGTACCCCTGGCTATGGCTACACCTTC. It yields the protein CASSLSPRTPGYGYTF.

This clone appeared many times. The chain recombines TRBV2 with TRBJ1-3; 7 positions agree with TRBD1. The CDR3 consists of 15 residues. The junction had 9 bases not matched to a gene; V was cut back by 6 bases and J by 4 bases. The germline V gene encodes CDR1 SNHLY and CDR2 FYNNEI. This chain's CDR3 is CASRNTLGGGNTIYF. The CDR3 DNA sequence: TGTGCCAGCAGAAACACCCTAGGGGGCGGAAACACCATATATTTT.

Details on this clone: The sample holds other DNA sequences that translate to the same CDR3. The chain uses TRBV27 and TRBJ1-2; D is possibly TRBD1 (5 bases). Deletions cut 1 base from V and 2 bases from J, with 5 bases between. CDR1 is MNHEY and CDR2 is SMNVEV in the germline V gene (reference sequence). The CDR3 runs 13 residues. As DNA, the CDR3 is TGTGCCAGCAGTTTATGGGGGAACTATGGCTACACCTTC. As protein: CASSLWGNYGYTF.